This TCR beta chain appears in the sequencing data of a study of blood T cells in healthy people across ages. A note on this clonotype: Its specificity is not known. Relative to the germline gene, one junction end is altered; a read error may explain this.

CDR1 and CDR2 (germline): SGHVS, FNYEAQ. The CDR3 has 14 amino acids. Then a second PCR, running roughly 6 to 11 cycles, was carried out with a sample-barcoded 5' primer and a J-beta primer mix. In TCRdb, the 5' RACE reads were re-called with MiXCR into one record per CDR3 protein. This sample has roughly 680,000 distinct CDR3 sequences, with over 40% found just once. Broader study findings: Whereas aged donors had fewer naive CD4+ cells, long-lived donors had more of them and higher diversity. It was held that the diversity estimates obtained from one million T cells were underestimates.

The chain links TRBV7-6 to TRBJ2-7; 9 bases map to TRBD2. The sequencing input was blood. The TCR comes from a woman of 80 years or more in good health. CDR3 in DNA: TGTGCCAGCAGCGTAGCGGGAGATGACTACGAGCAGTACTTC. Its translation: CASSVAGDDYEQYF. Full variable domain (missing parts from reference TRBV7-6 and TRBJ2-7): GAGVSQSPRYKVTKRGQDVALRCDPISGHVSLYWYRQALGQGPEFLTYFNYEAQQDKSGLPNDRFSAERPEGSISTLTIQRTEQRDSAMYRCASSVAGDDYEQYFGPGTRLTVT.